This T cell receptor beta chain was sequenced for a study of CD8 T cells in Susac syndrome. Study-level results: The relatively small number of individuals in the TCR sequencing and HLA analysis was acknowledged by the study.

TCR beta sequencing covered blood CD8+ and CD4+ T cells. Controls matched for age and sex were healthy donors. A remark on this clonotype: The target antigen is unknown.

Germline lookup yields CDR1 MGHRA and CDR2 YSYEKL. V was cut by 1 base and J by 0 bases, with 3 bases left in between. CDR3 size: 13 residues. Reverse transcription used about 0.45 to 1 ug RNA and random hexamers. TCR beta CDR3 was amplified by immunoSEQ covering 54 Vbeta and 13 Jbeta. TCRdb analysed the immunoSEQ multiplex PCR reads with MiXCR anew, one entry per CDR3 protein. The profile covers 60,000 to 75,000 distinct CDR3 sequences, with 85% to 95% appearing a single time and 0.2% to 0.3% taken by the ten largest. V is TRBV4-1 and J is TRBJ1-1; D is uncertain. Sequencing input: CD8+ T cells from PBMCs. This clonotype originated in a human donor in good health. CDR3 region: CASSQGMNTEAFF. CDR3 sequence (DNA): TGCGCCAGCAGCCAAGGAATGAACACTGAAGCTTTCTTT.